This T cell receptor beta chain was retrieved from a study of T cell responses to AZD1222 COVID-19 vaccine. Overall study results and limits: Seropositive AZD1222 recipients at baseline numbered only 6 or 7. Spike-spanning, vaccine-associated CD4 TCRs were dominant at 160-218 and 743-854. It should be noted that donors were predominantly white British and more often female, and clonal diversity was possibly underestimated.

Libraries were prepared by immunoSEQ multiplex PCR; TCRdb keeps only in-frame clonotypes and omits some of them. The table lists 120,000 to 150,000 clones, approximately 94% of them singletons, with approximately 5% in the top ten. With respect to this clone: Its antigen remains unknown.

This receptor was obtained from an adult in good health. Source: peripheral blood, taken on day 0 of AZD1222 vaccination.

CDR3 sequence reads: CASSLVRTGAKNIQYF. The CDR3 nucleotides are TGCGCCAGCAGCCTTGTGAGGACCGGAGCCAAAAACATTCAGTACTTC. The chain joins TRBV4-3 to TRBJ2-4; D gene unclear. The CDR3 is 16 amino acids. V was clipped by 4 bases and J by 0 bases, with 13 bases between them. Per germline, CDR1 LGHNA and CDR2 YSLEER.